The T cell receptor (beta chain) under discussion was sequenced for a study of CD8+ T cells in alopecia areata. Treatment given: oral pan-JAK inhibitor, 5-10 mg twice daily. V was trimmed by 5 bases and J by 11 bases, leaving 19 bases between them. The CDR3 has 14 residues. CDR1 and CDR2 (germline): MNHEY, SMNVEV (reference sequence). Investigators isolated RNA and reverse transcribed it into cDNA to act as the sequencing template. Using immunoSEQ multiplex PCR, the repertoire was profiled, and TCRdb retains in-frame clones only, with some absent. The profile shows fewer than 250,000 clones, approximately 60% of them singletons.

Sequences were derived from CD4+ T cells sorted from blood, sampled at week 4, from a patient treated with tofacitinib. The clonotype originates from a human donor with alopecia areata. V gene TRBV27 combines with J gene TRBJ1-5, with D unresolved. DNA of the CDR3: TGTGCCAGCAGTCTCCGACCGGGCGCCGCGACCCAGCATTTT. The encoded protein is CASSLRPGAATQHF.